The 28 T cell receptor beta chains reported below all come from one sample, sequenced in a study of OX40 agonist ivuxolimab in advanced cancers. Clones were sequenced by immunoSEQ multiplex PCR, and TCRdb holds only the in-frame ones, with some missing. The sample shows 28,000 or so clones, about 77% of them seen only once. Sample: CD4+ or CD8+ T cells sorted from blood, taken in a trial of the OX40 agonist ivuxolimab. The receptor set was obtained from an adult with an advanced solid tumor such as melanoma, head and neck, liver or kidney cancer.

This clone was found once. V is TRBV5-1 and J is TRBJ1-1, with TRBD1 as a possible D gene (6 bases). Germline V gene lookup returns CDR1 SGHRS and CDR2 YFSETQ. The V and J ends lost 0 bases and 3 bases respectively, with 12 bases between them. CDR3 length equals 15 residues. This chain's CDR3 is CASSLVGGADTEAFF. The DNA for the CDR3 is TGCGCCAGCAGCTTGGTCGGGGGCGCGGACACTGAAGCTTTCTTT.

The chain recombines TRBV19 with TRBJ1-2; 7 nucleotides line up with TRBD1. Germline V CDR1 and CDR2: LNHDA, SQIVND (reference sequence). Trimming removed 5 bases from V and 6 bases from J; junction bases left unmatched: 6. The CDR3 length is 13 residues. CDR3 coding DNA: TGTGCCAGTAGTCTAACAGGGGAAGATGGCTACACCTTC. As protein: CASSLTGEDGYTF.

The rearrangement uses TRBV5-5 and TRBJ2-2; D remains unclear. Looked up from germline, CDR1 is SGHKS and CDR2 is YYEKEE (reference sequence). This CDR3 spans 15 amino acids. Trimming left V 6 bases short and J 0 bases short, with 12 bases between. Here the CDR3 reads CASTPDGANTGELFF. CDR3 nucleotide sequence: TGTGCCAGCACCCCAGACGGAGCGAACACCGGGGAGCTGTTTTTT.

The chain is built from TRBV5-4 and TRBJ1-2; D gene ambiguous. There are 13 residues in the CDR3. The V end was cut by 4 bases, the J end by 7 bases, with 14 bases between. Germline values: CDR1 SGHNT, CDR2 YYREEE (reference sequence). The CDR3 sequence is CASSPGPLAGYTF. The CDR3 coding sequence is TGTGCCAGCAGCCCCGGCCCCTTAGCTGGCTACACCTTC.

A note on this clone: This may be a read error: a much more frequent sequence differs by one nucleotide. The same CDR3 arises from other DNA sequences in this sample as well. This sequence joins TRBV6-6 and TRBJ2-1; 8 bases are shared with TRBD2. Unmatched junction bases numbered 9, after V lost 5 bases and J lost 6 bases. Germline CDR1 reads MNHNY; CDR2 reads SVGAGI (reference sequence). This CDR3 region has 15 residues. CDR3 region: CASSPTSGGGNEQFF. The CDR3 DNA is TGTGCCAGCAGTCCTACTAGCGGAGGGGGCAATGAGCAGTTCTTC.

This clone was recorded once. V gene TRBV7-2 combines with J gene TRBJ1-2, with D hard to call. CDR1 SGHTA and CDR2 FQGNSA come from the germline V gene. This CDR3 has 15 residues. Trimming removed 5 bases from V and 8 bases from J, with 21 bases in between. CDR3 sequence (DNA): TGTGCCAGCAGCCCCCTTGGCTGGGGATCGGGCGGCTACACCTTC. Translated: CASSPLGWGSGGYTF. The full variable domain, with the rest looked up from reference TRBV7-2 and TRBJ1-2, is GAGVSQSPSNKVTEKGKDVELRCDPISGHTALYWYRQSLGQGLEFLIYFQGNSAPDKSGLPSDRFSAERTGGSVSTLTIQRTQQEDSAVYLCASSPLGWGSGGYTFGSGTRLTVV.

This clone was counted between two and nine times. This CDR3 reads CASSYTTVGVITDTQYF. CDR3 coding DNA: TGTGCCAGCAGCTACACCACGGTCGGGGTTATAACAGATACGCAGTATTTT. This chain links TRBV7-6 with TRBJ2-3, with a possible D match to TRBD2 (5 bases). Germline V gives CDR1 SGHVS, CDR2 FNYEAQ. CDR3 length: 17 amino acids. The germline V and J ends were trimmed by 4 bases and 3 bases, with 20 bases remaining between them.

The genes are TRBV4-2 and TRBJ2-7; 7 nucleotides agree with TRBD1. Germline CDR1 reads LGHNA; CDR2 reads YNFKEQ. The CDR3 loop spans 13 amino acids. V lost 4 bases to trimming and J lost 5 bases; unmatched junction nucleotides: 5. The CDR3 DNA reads TGTGCCAGCAGCCCCGACAGGGTTCACGAGCAGTACTTC. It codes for CASSPDRVHEQYF.

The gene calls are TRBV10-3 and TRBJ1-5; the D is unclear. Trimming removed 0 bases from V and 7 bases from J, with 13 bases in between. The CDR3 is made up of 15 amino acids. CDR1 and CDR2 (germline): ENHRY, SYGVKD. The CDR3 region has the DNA TGTGCCATCAGTGAGTCGAATCGAGGTTTACAGCCCCAGCATTTT. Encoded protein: CAISESNRGLQPQHF.

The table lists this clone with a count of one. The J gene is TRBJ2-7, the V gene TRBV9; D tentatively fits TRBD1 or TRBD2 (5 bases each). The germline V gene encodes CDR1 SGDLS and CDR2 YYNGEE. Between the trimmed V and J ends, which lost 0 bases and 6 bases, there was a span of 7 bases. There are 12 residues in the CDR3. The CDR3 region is CASSVAGAEQYF. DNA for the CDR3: TGTGCCAGCAGCGTAGCCGGGGCCGAGCAGTACTTC.

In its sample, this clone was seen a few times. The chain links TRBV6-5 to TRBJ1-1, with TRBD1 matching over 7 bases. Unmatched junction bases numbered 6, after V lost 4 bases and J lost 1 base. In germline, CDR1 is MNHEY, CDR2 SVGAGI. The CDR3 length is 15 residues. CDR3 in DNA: TGTGCCAGCAGTTCCTGGACAGGAGAGAACACTGAAGCTTTCTTT. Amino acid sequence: CASSSWTGENTEAFF.

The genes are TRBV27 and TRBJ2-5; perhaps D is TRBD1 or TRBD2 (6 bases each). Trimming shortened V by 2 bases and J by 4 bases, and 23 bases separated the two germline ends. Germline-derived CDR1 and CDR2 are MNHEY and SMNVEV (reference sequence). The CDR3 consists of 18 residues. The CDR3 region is CASSLGPGAGTQGETQYF. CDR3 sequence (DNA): TGTGCCAGCAGTTTAGGGCCGGGGGCCGGGACACAGGGAGAGACCCAGTACTTC.

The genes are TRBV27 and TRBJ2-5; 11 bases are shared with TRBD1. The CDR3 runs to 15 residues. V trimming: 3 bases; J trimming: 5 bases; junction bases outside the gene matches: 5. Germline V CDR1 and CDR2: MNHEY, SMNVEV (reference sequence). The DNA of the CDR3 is TGTGCCAGCAGTTTCCTCGGGACAGGGGGTGAGACCCAGTACTTC. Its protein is CASSFLGTGGETQYF.

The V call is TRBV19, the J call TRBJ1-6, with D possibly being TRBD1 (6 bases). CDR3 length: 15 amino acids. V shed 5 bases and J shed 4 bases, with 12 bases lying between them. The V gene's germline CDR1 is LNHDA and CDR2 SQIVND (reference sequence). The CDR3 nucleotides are TGTGCCAGTAGTGGGGGGCCTTTTTATAATTCACCCCTCCACTTT. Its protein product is CASSGGPFYNSPLHF. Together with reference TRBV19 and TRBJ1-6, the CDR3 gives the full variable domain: DGGITQSPKYLFRKEGQNVTLSCEQNLNHDAMYWYRQDPGQGLRLIYYSQIVNDFQKGDIAEGYSVSREKKESFPLTVTSAQKNPTAFYLCASSGGPFYNSPLHFGNGTRLTVT.

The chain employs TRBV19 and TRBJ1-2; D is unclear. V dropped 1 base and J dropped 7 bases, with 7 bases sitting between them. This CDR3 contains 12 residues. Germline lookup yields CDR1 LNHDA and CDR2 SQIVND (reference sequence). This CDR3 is CASSIGASGYTF. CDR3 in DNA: TGTGCCAGTAGTATAGGGGCCTCTGGCTACACCTTC.

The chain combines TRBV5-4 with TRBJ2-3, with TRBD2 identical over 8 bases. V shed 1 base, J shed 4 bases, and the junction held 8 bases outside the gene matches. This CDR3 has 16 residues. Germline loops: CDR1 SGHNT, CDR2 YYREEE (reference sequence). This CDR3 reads CASSLSGGRVADTQYF. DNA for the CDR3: TGTGCCAGCAGCTTGAGCGGGGGCCGGGTGGCAGATACGCAGTATTTT.

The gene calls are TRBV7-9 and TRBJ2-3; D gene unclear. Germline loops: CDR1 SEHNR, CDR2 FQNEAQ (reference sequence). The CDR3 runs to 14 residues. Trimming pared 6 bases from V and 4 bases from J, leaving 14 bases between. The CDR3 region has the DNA TGTGCCAGCAGTCCACCCGAAGGGTCAGATACGCAGTATTTT. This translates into CASSPPEGSDTQYF.

As DNA, the CDR3 is TGTGCCAGCAGTTCCCCCCCGTGGGAGCAGTACTTC. Its translation: CASSSPPWEQYF. The chain is built from TRBV27 and TRBJ2-7, with D uncertain. Germline values: CDR1 MNHEY, CDR2 SMNVEV (reference sequence). Trimming pared 4 bases from V and 7 bases from J, leaving 11 bases between. CDR3 size: 12 residues.

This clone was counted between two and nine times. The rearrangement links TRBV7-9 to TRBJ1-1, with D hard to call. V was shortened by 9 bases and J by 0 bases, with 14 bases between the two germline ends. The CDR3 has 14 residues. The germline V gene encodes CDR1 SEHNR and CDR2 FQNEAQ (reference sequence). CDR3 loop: CASGTSRVNTEAFF. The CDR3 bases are TGTGCCAGTGGAACCAGCCGGGTGAACACTGAAGCTTTCTTT.

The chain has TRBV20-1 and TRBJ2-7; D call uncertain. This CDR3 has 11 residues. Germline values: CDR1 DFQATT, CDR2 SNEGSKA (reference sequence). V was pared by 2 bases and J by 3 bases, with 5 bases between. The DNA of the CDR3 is TGCAGTGCTAGATTGGGCTACGAGCAGTACTTC. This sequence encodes CSARLGYEQYF.

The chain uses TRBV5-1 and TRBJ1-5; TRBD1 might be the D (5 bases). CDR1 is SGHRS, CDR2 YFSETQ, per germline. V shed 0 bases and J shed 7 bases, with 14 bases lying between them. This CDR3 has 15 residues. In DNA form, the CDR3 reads TGCGCCAGCAGCTTGGAGGGCAGGGCGATGCAGCCCCAGCATTTT. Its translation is CASSLEGRAMQPQHF. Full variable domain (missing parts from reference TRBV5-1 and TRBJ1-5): KAGVTQTPRYLIKTRGQQVTLSCSPISGHRSVSWYQQTPGQGLQFLFEYFSETQRNKGNFPGRFSGRQFSNSRSEMNVSTLELGDSALYLCASSLEGRAMQPQHFGDGTRLSIL.

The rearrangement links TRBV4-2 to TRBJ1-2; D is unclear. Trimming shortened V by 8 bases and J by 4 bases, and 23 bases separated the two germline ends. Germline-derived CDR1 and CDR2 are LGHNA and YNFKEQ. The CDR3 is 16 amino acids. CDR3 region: CASRIYISRKTYGYTF. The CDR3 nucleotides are TGTGCCAGCCGTATTTATATCTCGCGAAAGACCTATGGCTACACCTTC.

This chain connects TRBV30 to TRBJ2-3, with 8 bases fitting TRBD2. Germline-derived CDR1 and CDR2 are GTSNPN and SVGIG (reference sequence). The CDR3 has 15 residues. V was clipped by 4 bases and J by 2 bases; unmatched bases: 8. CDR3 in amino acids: CAWNPPGGPTDTQYF. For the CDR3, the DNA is TGTGCCTGGAATCCCCCGGGGGGGCCCACAGATACGCAGTATTTT.

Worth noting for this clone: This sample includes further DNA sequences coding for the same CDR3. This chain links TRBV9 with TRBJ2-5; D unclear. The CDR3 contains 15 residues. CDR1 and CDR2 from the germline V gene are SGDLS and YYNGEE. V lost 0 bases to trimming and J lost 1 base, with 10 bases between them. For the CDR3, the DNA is TGTGCCAGCAGCGTAGGAACGGTACTCCAAGAGACCCAGTACTTC. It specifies CASSVGTVLQETQYF.

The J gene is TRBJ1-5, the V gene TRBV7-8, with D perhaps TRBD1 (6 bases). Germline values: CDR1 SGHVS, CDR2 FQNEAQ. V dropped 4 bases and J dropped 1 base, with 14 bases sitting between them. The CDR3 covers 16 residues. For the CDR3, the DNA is TGTGCCAGCAGCTCAAGGGGACAAGCAAGCAATCAGCCCCAGCATTTT. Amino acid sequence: CASSSRGQASNQPQHF.

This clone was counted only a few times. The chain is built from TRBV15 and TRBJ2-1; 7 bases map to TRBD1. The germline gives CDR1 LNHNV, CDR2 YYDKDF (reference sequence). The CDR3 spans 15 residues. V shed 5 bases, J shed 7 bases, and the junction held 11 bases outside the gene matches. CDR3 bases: TGTGCCACCAGCTTTCCAGGGGGTGAGGCGAATGAGCAGTTCTTC. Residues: CATSFPGGEANEQFF.

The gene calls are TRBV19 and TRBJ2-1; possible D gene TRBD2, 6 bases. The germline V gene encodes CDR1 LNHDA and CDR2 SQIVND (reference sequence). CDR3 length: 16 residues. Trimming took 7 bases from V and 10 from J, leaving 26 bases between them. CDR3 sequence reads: CASTSFSGPLAWEQFF. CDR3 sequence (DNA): TGTGCCAGTACCTCCTTTAGCGGACCTCTAGCGTGGGAGCAGTTCTTC.

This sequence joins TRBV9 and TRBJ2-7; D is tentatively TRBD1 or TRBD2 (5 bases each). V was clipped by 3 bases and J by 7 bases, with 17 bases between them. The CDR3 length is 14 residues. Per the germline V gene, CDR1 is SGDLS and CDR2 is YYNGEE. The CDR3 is CASSARDDAWEQYF. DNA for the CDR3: TGTGCCAGCAGCGCCCGGGACGACGCCTGGGAGCAGTACTTC.